These 7 T cell receptor beta chains came from one sample sequenced in a study of blood T cell repertoires in COVID-19. Sequenced by immunoSEQ multiplex PCR; TCRdb stores in-frame clones only, minus some. The profile shows roughly 300,000 clones, 87% of them singletons. Sequencing input: peripheral blood. Receptors originate from a woman between 50 and 59 years old who had recovered from COVID-19.

This clone occurred a few times. V gene TRBV5-6 combines with J gene TRBJ2-2, with TRBD1 matching 10 bases. The junction had 1 base not matched to a gene; V was cut back by 2 bases and J by 6 bases. The CDR3 is 14 residues long. Per germline, CDR1 SGHDT and CDR2 YYEEEE. The CDR3 DNA is TGTGCCAGCAGCTTCGGGACAGGGGCCGGGGAGCTGTTTTTT. Protein sequence: CASSFGTGAGELFF. The full variable domain, its missing parts supplied by reference TRBV5-6 and TRBJ2-2, is DAGVTQSPTHLIKTRGQQVTLRCSPKSGHDTVSWYQQALGQGPQFIFQYYEEEERQRGNFPDRFSGHQFPNYSSELNVNALLLGDSALYLCASSFGTGAGELFFGEGSRLTVL.

This clone was recorded only once. The chain employs TRBV5-5 and TRBJ2-7, with a tentative D call TRBD2 (5 bases). V dropped 6 bases and J dropped 4 bases, with 8 bases sitting between them. Germline-derived CDR1 and CDR2 are SGHKS and YYEKEE (reference sequence). This CDR3 is built from 11 residues. In nucleotides, the CDR3 is TGTGCCAGCATTCGGGGATACGAGCAGTACTTC. Protein sequence: CASIRGYEQYF.

The chain is built from TRBV29-1 and TRBJ1-1, with a weak D call TRBD1 (6 bases). CDR3 length equals 13 residues. CDR1 and CDR2 from the germline V gene are SQVTM and ANQGSEA. V was trimmed by 3 bases and J by 4 bases, leaving 12 bases between them. DNA of the CDR3: TGCAGCGTTGATGGTGGGGGCGGCACTGAAGCTTTCTTT. Translated: CSVDGGGGTEAFF.

This chain connects TRBV7-2 to TRBJ1-5; D is unresolved. The CDR3 extends over 14 amino acids. Trimming removed 1 base from V and 3 bases from J, with 7 bases in between. CDR1 and CDR2 from the germline V gene are SGHTA and FQGNSA. CDR3 DNA: TGTGCCAGCAGCTTAGGAGCCGCCAATCAGCCCCAGCATTTT. It encodes CASSLGAANQPQHF. The variable domain in full, completed from reference TRBV7-2 and TRBJ1-5, reads GAGVSQSPSNKVTEKGKDVELRCDPISGHTALYWYRQSLGQGLEFLIYFQGNSAPDKSGLPSDRFSAERTGGSVSTLTIQRTQQEDSAVYLCASSLGAANQPQHFGDGTRLSIL.

The chain couples TRBV19 to TRBJ1-2; TRBD1 matches 7 bases. V trimming: 3 bases; J trimming: 6 bases; junction bases outside the gene matches: 10. Germline CDR1 LNHDA, CDR2 SQIVND (reference sequence). This CDR3 spans 15 amino acids. Here the CDR3 DNA reads TGTGCCAGTAGTATTGCTGGTCAGGGGGTGCATGGCTACACCTTC. It is translated as CASSIAGQGVHGYTF.

V and J are TRBV6-2 or TRBV6-3 and TRBJ2-1, with TRBD2 identical over 10 bases. V was clipped by 6 bases and J by 4 bases; unmatched bases: 9. The germline V gene has CDR1 MNHEY and CDR2 SVGEGT. This CDR3 contains 16 residues. In DNA, the CDR3 is TGTGCCAGCAGCGAACGAGGAGCGGGAGGGTACAATGAGCAGTTCTTC. This codes for CASSERGAGGYNEQFF.

V is TRBV18 and J is TRBJ2-5; 9 nucleotides align to TRBD2. CDR3 length equals 16 residues. Trimming at V came to 3 bases and at J to 6 bases, leaving 11 bases not matched to a gene. Germline V gene data show CDR1 as KGHSH and CDR2 as LQKENI. The CDR3 sequence: CASSPRGSGSLKTQYF. For the CDR3, the DNA is TGTGCCAGCTCACCCCGGGGTAGCGGGAGCTTGAAGACCCAGTACTTC. The entire variable domain, with the rest obtained from reference TRBV18 and TRBJ2-5, is as follows: NAGVMQNPRHLVRRRGQEARLRCSPMKGHSHVYWYRQLPEEGLKFMVYLQKENIIDESGMPKERFSAEFPKEGPSILRIQQVVRGDSAAYFCASSPRGSGSLKTQYFGPGTRLLVL.